This TCR beta chain was identified during a study of brain metastases from non-small cell lung cancer. Repertoires were generated with immunoSEQ multiplex PCR, while TCRdb's copy carries only in-frame clones and drops some. This sample has more than 14,000 clones, with around 83% found just once. Study-wide findings and caveats: Brain metastases had lower T-cell infiltration than primary tumors.

Looked up from germline, CDR1 is MNHEY and CDR2 is SVGEGT. Trimming left V 6 bases short and J 9 bases short, with 15 bases between. The CDR3 runs to 13 residues. Points on this clone: Its antigen is unknown.

The sequence derives from a donor aged 40 or older with non-small cell lung cancer. The V and J genes are TRBV6-2 or TRBV6-3 and TRBJ1-5; D is perhaps TRBD1 (5 bases). The sample comprised primary lung tumor tissue. The CDR3 nucleotides read TGTGCCAGCAGCCAAGTAGGGGTGAGGCCCCAGCATTTT. Its protein product is CASSQVGVRPQHF.